A selection of T cell receptor beta chains follows, all from one sample in a study of blood T cell repertoires in COVID-19. Produced via immunoSEQ multiplex PCR; TCRdb's table is partial and in-frame only. The sample carries around 100,000 clones, around 88% recorded once. Sequenced: peripheral blood. The receptors come from a human donor in a cohort sampled during active COVID-19. Both conserved end residues are part of each CDR3. Each record gives: D gene, clone size, J gene, V gene, CDR3 protein, CDR3 DNA. A D gene is named only where the DNA matches it firmly. Size tells how often a clone was seen (once, few, many) or the class of an expanded clone, and some rows leave it out.

D: TRBD2; size: .; J: TRBJ2-3; V: TRBV19; CDR3: CASSRTSGTDTQYF; DNA: TGTGCCAGTAGCCGGACTAGCGGCACAGATACGCAGTATTTT
D: TRBD1; size: .; J: TRBJ1-1; V: TRBV19; CDR3: CASSPDRANTEAFF; DNA: TGTGCCAGTAGCCCGGACAGGGCGAACACTGAAGCTTTCTTT
D: .; size: .; J: TRBJ2-3; V: TRBV24-1; CDR3: CATSDPAQGADTQYF; DNA: TGTGCCACCAGTGACCCAGCCCAGGGCGCAGATACGCAGTATTTT
D: .; size: .; J: TRBJ2-1; V: TRBV7-3; CDR3: CASSASGGAYNEQFF; DNA: TGTGCCAGCAGCGCATCGGGGGGCGCCTACAATGAGCAGTTCTTC
D: TRBD2; size: .; J: TRBJ2-3; V: TRBV28; CDR3: CASSSGTSGTTSTDTQYF; DNA: TGTGCCAGCAGCTCCGGGACTAGCGGGACCACTAGCACAGATACGCAGTATTTT
D: TRBD1; size: .; J: TRBJ1-6; V: TRBV28; CDR3: CASKSTGGDPPLHF; DNA: TGTGCCAGCAAATCAACAGGGGGCGATCCACCCCTCCACTTT
D: .; size: .; J: TRBJ2-3; V: TRBV21-1; CDR3: CASSLKWEPGTDTQYF; DNA: TGTGCCAGCAGCCTAAAGTGGGAGCCCGGCACAGATACGCAGTATTTT
D: .; size: .; J: TRBJ2-1; V: TRBV2; CDR3: CASSAGFSPSYNEQFF; DNA: TGTGCCAGCAGTGCGGGGTTTAGCCCCTCCTACAATGAGCAGTTCTTC
D: .; size: .; J: TRBJ2-2; V: TRBV19; CDR3: CASIGRGNTGELFF; DNA: TGTGCCAGTATAGGGCGGGGTAACACCGGGGAGCTGTTTTTT
D: .; size: .; J: TRBJ2-7; V: TRBV5-1; CDR3: CASHKEGQSYEQYF; DNA: TGCGCCAGCCACAAGGAGGGACAGTCCTACGAGCAGTACTTC
D: TRBD1; size: .; J: TRBJ2-2; V: TRBV11-2; CDR3: CASSSTGQGSTGELFF; DNA: TGTGCCAGCAGCTCTACCGGACAGGGAAGTACCGGGGAGCTGTTTTTT
D: .; size: .; J: TRBJ2-1; V: TRBV7-2; CDR3: CASSRGMSSYNEQFF; DNA: TGTGCCAGCTCGAGAGGGATGAGCTCCTACAATGAGCAGTTCTTC
D: .; size: .; J: TRBJ2-1; V: TRBV5-1; CDR3: CASSLIGLAGNEQFF; DNA: TGCGCCAGCAGCCTAATAGGACTGGCGGGGAATGAGCAGTTCTTC
D: TRBD1; size: .; J: TRBJ1-5; V: TRBV7-2; CDR3: CASSLFRQGGQPQHF; DNA: TGTGCCAGCAGCTTGTTTAGACAGGGAGGTCAGCCCCAGCATTTT
D: TRBD2; size: .; J: TRBJ2-1; V: TRBV5-1; CDR3: CASSLRGGTSGMRQFF; DNA: TGCGCCAGCAGCTTGAGGGGCGGGACTAGCGGGATGAGACAGTTCTTC
D: TRBD1; size: .; J: TRBJ1-6; V: TRBV5-5; CDR3: CASSAAGQADNSPLHF; DNA: TGTGCCAGCAGCGCCGCCGGACAGGCCGATAATTCACCCCTCCACTTT
D: TRBD2; size: .; J: TRBJ2-1; V: TRBV30; CDR3: CAWRIPSGTYNEQFF; DNA: TGTGCCTGGAGAATCCCTAGCGGGACCTACAATGAGCAGTTCTTC
D: .; size: .; J: TRBJ1-2; V: TRBV11-2; CDR3: CASSLGVGRLSNYGYTF; DNA: TGTGCCAGCAGCTTAGGGGTGGGGCGGTTGTCTAACTATGGCTACACCTTC
D: TRBD2; size: many; J: TRBJ2-1; V: TRBV6-5; CDR3: CASSYRASGSGEQFF; DNA: TGTGCCAGCAGTTATAGGGCGAGCGGGAGTGGTGAGCAGTTCTTC
D: TRBD1; size: .; J: TRBJ2-7; V: TRBV28; CDR3: CASSLLPGQGASYEQYF; DNA: TGTGCCAGCAGTTTACTACCGGGACAGGGGGCTTCCTACGAGCAGTACTTC
D: TRBD2; size: .; J: TRBJ2-7; V: TRBV15; CDR3: CATSELAGGSYEQYF; DNA: TGTGCCACCAGCGAACTAGCGGGAGGGTCCTACGAGCAGTACTTC
D: TRBD1; size: once; J: TRBJ2-5; V: TRBV7-8; CDR3: CASSTVLRTGSRKTQYF; DNA: TGTGCCAGCAGCACCGTTCTCAGGACAGGGTCGAGGAAGACCCAGTACTTC
D: TRBD1; size: once; J: TRBJ1-4; V: TRBV11-2; CDR3: CASSLGAGGEKLFF; DNA: TGTGCCAGCAGCTTAGGGGCAGGGGGGGAAAAACTGTTTTTT
D: .; size: .; J: TRBJ1-2; V: TRBV15; CDR3: CATSRELGGNYGYTF; DNA: TGTGCCACCAGCAGAGAACTGGGGGGGAACTATGGCTACACCTTC
D: TRBD1; size: .; J: TRBJ2-7; V: TRBV27; CDR3: CASSLFNRGDEQYF; DNA: TGTGCCAGCAGTTTATTTAACAGGGGCGACGAGCAGTACTTC
D: .; size: .; J: TRBJ2-2; V: TRBV19; CDR3: CASSMGVGVTGELFF; DNA: TGTGCCAGTAGTATGGGTGTAGGAGTCACCGGGGAGCTGTTTTTT
D: .; size: .; J: TRBJ1-1; V: TRBV19; CDR3: CASRKNIRNTEAFF; DNA: TGTGCCAGTCGCAAAAATATTAGGAACACTGAAGCTTTCTTT
D: TRBD2; size: .; J: TRBJ2-3; V: TRBV7-6; CDR3: CASSLSGGADTQYF; DNA: TGTGCCAGCAGCTTATCGGGGGGGGCAGATACGCAGTATTTT
D: .; size: few; J: TRBJ1-5; V: TRBV28; CDR3: CASSLTDQPQHF; DNA: TGTGCCAGCAGTTTAACGGATCAGCCCCAGCATTTT
D: TRBD2; size: .; J: TRBJ2-2; V: TRBV19; CDR3: CASSTLAGVGTGELFF; DNA: TGTGCCAGTAGTACCCTAGCGGGAGTTGGCACCGGGGAGCTGTTTTTT
D: TRBD1; size: once; J: TRBJ1-2; V: TRBV19; CDR3: CASSKYPGQGGYGYTF; DNA: TGTGCCAGTAGTAAATACCCCGGACAGGGAGGCTATGGCTACACCTTC
D: TRBD2; size: .; J: TRBJ2-7; V: TRBV5-1; CDR3: CASSWGLAGPYEQYF; DNA: TGCGCCAGCAGCTGGGGACTAGCGGGACCCTACGAGCAGTACTTC
D: .; size: .; J: TRBJ2-1; V: TRBV18; CDR3: CASSPQPYNEQFF; DNA: TGTGCCAGCTCACCACAGCCTTACAATGAGCAGTTCTTC
D: .; size: .; J: TRBJ1-2; V: TRBV4-1; CDR3: CASSQGTGKLDGYTF; DNA: TGCGCCAGCAGCCAAGGGACCGGGAAACTCGATGGCTACACCTTC
D: TRBD2; size: .; J: TRBJ2-3; V: TRBV7-9; CDR3: CASSWEGRASTDTQYF; DNA: TGTGCCAGCAGCTGGGAGGGGAGGGCTAGCACAGATACGCAGTATTTT
D: TRBD2; size: .; J: TRBJ2-1; V: TRBV4-3; CDR3: CASSQAMMTSGYEQFF; DNA: TGCGCCAGCAGCCAGGCTATGATGACTAGCGGTTATGAGCAGTTCTTC
D: .; size: .; J: TRBJ1-2; V: TRBV2; CDR3: CASSDWQNDGYTF; DNA: TGTGCCAGCAGTGATTGGCAGAACGATGGCTACACCTTC
D: .; size: .; J: TRBJ2-5; V: TRBV28; CDR3: CASSFNFQETQYF; DNA: TGTGCCAGCAGTTTTAACTTCCAAGAGACCCAGTACTTC
D: .; size: .; J: TRBJ2-2; V: TRBV7-2; CDR3: CASSLAGFTGELFF; DNA: TGTGCCAGCAGCCTTGCGGGGTTCACCGGGGAGCTGTTTTTT
D: TRBD1; size: .; J: TRBJ2-7; V: TRBV6-6; CDR3: CATAGQGVYEQYF; DNA: TGTGCCACCGCCGGGCAGGGGGTATACGAGCAGTACTTC
D: TRBD1; size: .; J: TRBJ1-2; V: TRBV7-9; CDR3: CASSLASGQGSSGYTF; DNA: TGTGCCAGCAGCTTAGCGTCGGGACAGGGTAGTAGCGGCTACACCTTC
D: .; size: .; J: TRBJ1-1; V: TRBV27; CDR3: CASSFNLKMNTEAFF; DNA: TGTGCCAGCAGTTTTAATCTTAAAATGAACACTGAAGCTTTCTTT
D: .; size: .; J: TRBJ2-3; V: TRBV27; CDR3: CASTPPERSTDTQYF; DNA: TGTGCCAGCACCCCCCCGGAGCGGAGCACAGATACGCAGTATTTT
D: TRBD1; size: .; J: TRBJ1-5; V: TRBV4-1; CDR3: CASSQELQGAPGNQPQHF; DNA: TGCGCCAGCAGCCAAGAGCTGCAGGGGGCGCCGGGAAATCAGCCCCAGCATTTT
D: TRBD2; size: .; J: TRBJ2-1; V: TRBV18; CDR3: CASSPQLAGLEPNEQFF; DNA: TGTGCCAGCTCACCACAACTAGCGGGACTTGAGCCCAATGAGCAGTTCTTC
D: TRBD2; size: .; J: TRBJ2-1; V: TRBV28; CDR3: CASSPSAGGDEQFF; DNA: TGTGCCAGCAGTCCATCAGCGGGAGGGGATGAGCAGTTCTTC
D: .; size: few; J: TRBJ1-3; V: TRBV9; CDR3: CASSVSGVSGNTIYF; DNA: TGTGCCAGCAGCGTCTCCGGGGTCTCTGGAAACACCATATATTTT
D: TRBD2; size: .; J: TRBJ2-1; V: TRBV15; CDR3: CATSRPGLAERNEQFF; DNA: TGTGCCACCAGCAGACCAGGACTAGCGGAAAGAAATGAGCAGTTCTTC
D: .; size: .; J: TRBJ1-1; V: TRBV2; CDR3: CASSASGNTEAFF; DNA: TGTGCCAGCAGTGCCAGTGGGAACACTGAAGCTTTCTTT
D: TRBD2; size: .; J: TRBJ2-5; V: TRBV7-7; CDR3: CASSANGGSPETQYF; DNA: TGTGCCAGCAGCGCCAATGGCGGGAGTCCGGAGACCCAGTACTTC
D: TRBD2; size: .; J: TRBJ2-1; V: TRBV27; CDR3: CASSVLAGGSYNEQFF; DNA: TGTGCCAGCAGTGTATTAGCGGGAGGTTCCTACAATGAGCAGTTCTTC
D: .; size: .; J: TRBJ2-1; V: TRBV5-1; CDR3: CASSLGAGPYNEQFF; DNA: TGCGCCAGCAGCTTGGGGGCGGGCCCCTACAATGAGCAGTTCTTC
D: .; size: .; J: TRBJ2-5; V: TRBV5-1; CDR3: CASTQGPKGNQETQYF; DNA: TGCGCCAGCACCCAGGGGCCTAAAGGGAACCAAGAGACCCAGTACTTC
D: .; size: .; J: TRBJ1-6; V: TRBV5-1; CDR3: CASSLNTDSPLHF; DNA: TGCGCCAGCAGCTTAAACACAGATTCACCCCTCCACTTT
D: .; size: .; J: TRBJ1-1; V: TRBV29-1; CDR3: CSVEADTEAFF; DNA: TGCAGCGTTGAGGCGGACACTGAAGCTTTCTTT
D: .; size: .; J: TRBJ1-5; V: TRBV5-5; CDR3: CASSLRTTSNQPQHF; DNA: TGTGCCAGCAGCTTGAGGACTACGAGCAATCAGCCCCAGCATTTT
D: TRBD1; size: .; J: TRBJ2-1; V: TRBV7-9; CDR3: CASSPRDRANEQFF; DNA: TGTGCCAGCAGCCCGCGGGACAGGGCCAATGAGCAGTTCTTC
D: TRBD2; size: .; J: TRBJ2-3; V: TRBV3-1/TRBV3-2; CDR3: CASSQDPAGVLADTQYF; DNA: TGTGCCAGCAGCCAAGATCCAGCGGGAGTTCTCGCAGATACGCAGTATTTT